The clone carrying this T cell receptor (beta chain) was detected only a few times. The target antigen is unknown. Researchers made TCR beta libraries by using iRepertoire HTBI primers and running Arm-PCR on CDR3 regions. MiXCR, applied by TCRdb to the multiplex PCR reads, yields one record per CDR3 protein. The sample has about 660,000 distinct CDR3 sequences; about 30% are singletons. Time point in this sample: persistent/refractory GD, antithyroid drugs over 5 years with positive TRAb. PBMC RNA served as the TCR library source. This sample was included in a study of regulatory T cells in long-lasting Graves disease. Whole-study results and caveats: Reduced TCR diversity was observed in persistent Graves' patients versus newly diagnosed patients.

The trim removed 5 bases at V and 3 bases at J, leaving 7 bases unmatched. This CDR3 is 15 amino acids long. Germline CDR1 reads SNHLY; CDR2 reads FYNNEI. The TCR sequence derives from a female donor with Graves disease. Here the sequenced sample was peripheral blood mononuclear cells (PBMCs), taken when the disease was refractory, from a patient treated with antithyroid drugs. The rearrangement links TRBV2 to TRBJ1-5, with TRBD1 identical over 7 bases. CDR3 sequence reads: CASSSDRADNQPQHF. The DNA for the CDR3 is TGTGCCAGCAGTTCCGACAGGGCGGACAATCAGCCCCAGCATTTT. The variable domain in full, with the rest retrieved from reference TRBV2 and TRBJ1-5, is EPEVTQTPSHQVTQMGQEVILRCVPISNHLYFYWYRQILGQKVEFLVSFYNNEISEKSEIFDDQFSVERPDGSNFTLKIRSTKLEDSAMYFCASSSDRADNQPQHFGDGTRLSIL.